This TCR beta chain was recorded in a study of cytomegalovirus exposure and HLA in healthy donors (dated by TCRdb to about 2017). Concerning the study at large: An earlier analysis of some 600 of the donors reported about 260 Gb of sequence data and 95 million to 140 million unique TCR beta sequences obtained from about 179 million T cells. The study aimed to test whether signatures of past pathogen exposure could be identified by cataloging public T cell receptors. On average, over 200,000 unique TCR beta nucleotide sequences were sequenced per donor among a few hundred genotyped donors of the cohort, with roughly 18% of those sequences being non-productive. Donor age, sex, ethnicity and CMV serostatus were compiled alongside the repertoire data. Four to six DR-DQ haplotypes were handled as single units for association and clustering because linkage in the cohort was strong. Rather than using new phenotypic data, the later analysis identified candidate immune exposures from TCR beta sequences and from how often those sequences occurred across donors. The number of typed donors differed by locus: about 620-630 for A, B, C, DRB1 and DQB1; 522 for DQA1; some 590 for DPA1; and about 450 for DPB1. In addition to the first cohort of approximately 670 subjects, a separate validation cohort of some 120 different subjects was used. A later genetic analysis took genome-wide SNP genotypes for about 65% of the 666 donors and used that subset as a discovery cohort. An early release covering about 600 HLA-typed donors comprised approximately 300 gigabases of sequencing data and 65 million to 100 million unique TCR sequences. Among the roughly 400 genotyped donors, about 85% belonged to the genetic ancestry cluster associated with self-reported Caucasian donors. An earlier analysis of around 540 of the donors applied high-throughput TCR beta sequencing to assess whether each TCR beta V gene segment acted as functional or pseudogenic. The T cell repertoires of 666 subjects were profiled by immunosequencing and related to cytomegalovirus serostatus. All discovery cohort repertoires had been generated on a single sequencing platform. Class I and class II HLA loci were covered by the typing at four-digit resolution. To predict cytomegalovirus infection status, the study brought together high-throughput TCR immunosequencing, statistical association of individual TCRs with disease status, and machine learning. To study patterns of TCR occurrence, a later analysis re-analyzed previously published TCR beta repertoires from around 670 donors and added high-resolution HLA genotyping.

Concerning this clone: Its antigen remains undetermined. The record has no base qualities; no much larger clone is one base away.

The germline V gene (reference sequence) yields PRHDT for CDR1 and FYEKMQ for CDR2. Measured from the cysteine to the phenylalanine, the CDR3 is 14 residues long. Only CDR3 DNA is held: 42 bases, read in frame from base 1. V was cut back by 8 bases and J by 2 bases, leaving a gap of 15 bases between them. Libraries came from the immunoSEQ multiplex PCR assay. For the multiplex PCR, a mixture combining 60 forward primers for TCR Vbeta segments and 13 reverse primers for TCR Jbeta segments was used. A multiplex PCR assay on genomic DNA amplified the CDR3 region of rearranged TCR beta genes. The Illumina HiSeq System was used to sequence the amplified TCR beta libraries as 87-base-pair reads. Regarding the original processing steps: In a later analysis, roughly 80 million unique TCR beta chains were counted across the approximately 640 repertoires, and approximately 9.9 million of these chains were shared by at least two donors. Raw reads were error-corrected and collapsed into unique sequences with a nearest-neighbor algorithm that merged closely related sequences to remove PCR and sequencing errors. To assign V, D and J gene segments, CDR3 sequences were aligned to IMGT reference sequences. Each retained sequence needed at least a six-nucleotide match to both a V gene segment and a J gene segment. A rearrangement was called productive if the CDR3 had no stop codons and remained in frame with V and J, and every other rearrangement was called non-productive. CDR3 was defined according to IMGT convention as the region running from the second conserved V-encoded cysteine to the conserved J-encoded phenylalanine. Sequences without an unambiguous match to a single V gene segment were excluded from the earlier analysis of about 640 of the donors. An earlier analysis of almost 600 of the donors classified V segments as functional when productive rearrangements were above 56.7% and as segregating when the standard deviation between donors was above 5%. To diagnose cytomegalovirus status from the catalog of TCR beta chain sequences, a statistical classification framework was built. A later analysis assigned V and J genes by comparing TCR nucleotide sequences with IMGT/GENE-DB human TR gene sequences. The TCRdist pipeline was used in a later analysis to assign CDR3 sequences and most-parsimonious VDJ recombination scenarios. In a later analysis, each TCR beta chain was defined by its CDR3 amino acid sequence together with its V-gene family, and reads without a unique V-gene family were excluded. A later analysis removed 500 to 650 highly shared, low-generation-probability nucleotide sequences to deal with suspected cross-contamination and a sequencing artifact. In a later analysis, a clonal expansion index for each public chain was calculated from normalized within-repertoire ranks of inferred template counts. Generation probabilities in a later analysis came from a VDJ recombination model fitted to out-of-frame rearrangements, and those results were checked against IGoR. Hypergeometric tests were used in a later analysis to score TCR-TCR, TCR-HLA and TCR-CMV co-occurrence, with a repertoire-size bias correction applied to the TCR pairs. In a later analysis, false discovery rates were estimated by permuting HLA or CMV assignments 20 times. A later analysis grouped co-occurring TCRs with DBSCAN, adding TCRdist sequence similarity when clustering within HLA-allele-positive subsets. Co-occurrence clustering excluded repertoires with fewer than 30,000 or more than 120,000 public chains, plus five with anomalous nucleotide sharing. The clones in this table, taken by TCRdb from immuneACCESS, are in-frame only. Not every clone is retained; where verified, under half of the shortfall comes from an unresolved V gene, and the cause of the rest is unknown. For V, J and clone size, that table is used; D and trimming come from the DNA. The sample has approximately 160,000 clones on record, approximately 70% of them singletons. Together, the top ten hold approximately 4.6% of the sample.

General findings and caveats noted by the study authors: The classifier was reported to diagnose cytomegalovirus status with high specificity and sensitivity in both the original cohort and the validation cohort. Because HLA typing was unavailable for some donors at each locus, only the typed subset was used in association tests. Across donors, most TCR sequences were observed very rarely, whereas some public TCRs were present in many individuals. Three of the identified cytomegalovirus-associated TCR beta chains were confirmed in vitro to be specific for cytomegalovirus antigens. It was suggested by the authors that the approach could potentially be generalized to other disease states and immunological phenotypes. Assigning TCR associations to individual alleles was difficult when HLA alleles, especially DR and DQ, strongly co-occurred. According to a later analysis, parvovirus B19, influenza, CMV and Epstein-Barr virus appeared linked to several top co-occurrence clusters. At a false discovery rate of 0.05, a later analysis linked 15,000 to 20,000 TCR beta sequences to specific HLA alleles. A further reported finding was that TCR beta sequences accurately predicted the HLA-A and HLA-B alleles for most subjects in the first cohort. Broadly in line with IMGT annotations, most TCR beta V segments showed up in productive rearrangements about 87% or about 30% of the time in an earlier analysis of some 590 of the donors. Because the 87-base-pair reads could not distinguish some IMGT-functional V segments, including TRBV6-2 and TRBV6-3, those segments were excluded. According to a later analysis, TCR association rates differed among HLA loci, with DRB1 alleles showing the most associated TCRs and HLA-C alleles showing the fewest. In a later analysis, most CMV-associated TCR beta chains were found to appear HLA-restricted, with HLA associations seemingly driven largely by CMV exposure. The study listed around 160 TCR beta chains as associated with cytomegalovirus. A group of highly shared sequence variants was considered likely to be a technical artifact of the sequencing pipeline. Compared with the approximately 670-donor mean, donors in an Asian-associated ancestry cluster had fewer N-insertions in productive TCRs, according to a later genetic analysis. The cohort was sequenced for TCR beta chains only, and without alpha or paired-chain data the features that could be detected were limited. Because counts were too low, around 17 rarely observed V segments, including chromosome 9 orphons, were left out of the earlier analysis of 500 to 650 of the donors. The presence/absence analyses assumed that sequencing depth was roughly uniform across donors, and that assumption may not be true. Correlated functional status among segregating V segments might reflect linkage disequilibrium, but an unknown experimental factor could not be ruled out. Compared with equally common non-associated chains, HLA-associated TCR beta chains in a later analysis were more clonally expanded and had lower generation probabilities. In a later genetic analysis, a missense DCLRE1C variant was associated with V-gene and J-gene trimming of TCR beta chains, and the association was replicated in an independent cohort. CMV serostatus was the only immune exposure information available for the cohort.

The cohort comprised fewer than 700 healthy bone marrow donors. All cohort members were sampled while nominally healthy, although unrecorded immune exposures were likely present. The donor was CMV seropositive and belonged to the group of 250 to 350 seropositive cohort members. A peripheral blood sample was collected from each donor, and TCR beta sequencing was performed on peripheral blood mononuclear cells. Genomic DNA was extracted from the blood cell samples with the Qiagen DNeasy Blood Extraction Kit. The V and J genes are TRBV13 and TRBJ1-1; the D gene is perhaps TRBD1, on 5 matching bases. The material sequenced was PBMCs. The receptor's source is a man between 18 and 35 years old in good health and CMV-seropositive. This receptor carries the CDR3 CASRLRGGNTEAFF. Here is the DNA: TGTGCCAGCCGGCTACGGGGGGGAAACACTGAAGCTTTCTTT.